These 19 T cell receptor beta chains share one sample of origin, sequenced in a study of T cells in Graves' hyperthyroidism and ophthalmopathy. Researchers amplified the TCR beta CDR3 regions from RNA transcripts. Initially, a first-round RT-PCR of the TCR CDR3 employed the HTBI primer set. TCRdb recomputed calls from the multiplex PCR reads with MiXCR, one row per CDR3 protein. The sample comprises approximately 630,000 distinct CDR3 sequences, around 16% of which are singletons, and around 4% rests with the top ten. The sample taken for sequencing was blood. The receptors originated from a woman aged 25-40 years with Graves' hyperthyroidism.

The V call is TRBV20-1, the J call TRBJ1-5; D call uncertain. This CDR3 spans 12 amino acids. Trimming cost V 0 bases and J 4 bases, with 4 bases left between them. The germline V gene has CDR1 DFQATT and CDR2 SNEGSKA (reference sequence). CDR3 nucleotide sequence: TGCAGTGCTAGAGAGCAAAATCAGCCCCAGCATTTT. Residues: CSAREQNQPQHF.

Ten or more counts support this clonotype. This chain connects TRBV11-2 to TRBJ1-2, with D possibly being TRBD1 (5 bases). Germline values: CDR1 SGHAT, CDR2 FQNNGV. The CDR3 totals 17 residues. Trimming left V 4 bases short and J 8 bases short, with 26 bases between. The CDR3 region is CASSSLDGPGELRGYTF. In nucleotides, the CDR3 is TGTGCCAGCAGCTCCCTCGACGGTCCGGGGGAATTAAGGGGCTACACCTTC.

V and J are TRBV7-2 and TRBJ2-2, with D perhaps assigned TRBD1 or TRBD2 (6 bases each). CDR1 is SGHTA, CDR2 FQGNSA, per germline. Trimming shortened V by 4 bases and J by 5 bases, and 8 bases separated the two germline ends. This CDR3 has 13 amino acids. The CDR3 coding sequence is TGTGCCAGCAGCTGGGGGGCGACCGGGGAGCTGTTTTTT. This translates into CASSWGATGELFF. Filled out from reference TRBV7-2 and TRBJ2-2, the complete variable domain reads GAGVSQSPSNKVTEKGKDVELRCDPISGHTALYWYRQSLGQGLEFLIYFQGNSAPDKSGLPSDRFSAERTGGSVSTLTIQRTQQEDSAVYLCASSWGATGELFFGEGSRLTVL.

The J gene is TRBJ2-5, the V gene TRBV20-1; 9 bases match TRBD1. Germline assignment: CDR1 DFQATT and CDR2 SNEGSKA (reference sequence). J lost 3 bases, V lost 6 bases, and 8 bases had no gene match. This CDR3 is built from 14 residues. The CDR3 region has the DNA TGCAGTGCAGTGGACAGGGGAGGGAAAGAGACCCAGTACTTC. It codes for CSAVDRGGKETQYF.

This clonotype was counted at least ten times. The chain combines TRBV11-2 with TRBJ2-3; D gene uncertain. CDR3 length equals 14 residues. V was shortened by 0 bases and J by 2 bases, with 6 bases between the two germline ends. The germline V gene has CDR1 SGHAT and CDR2 FQNNGV. In DNA form, the CDR3 reads TGTGCCAGCAGCTTAGATCGAATCACAGATACGCAGTATTTT. Its translation: CASSLDRITDTQYF.

Turning to this clonotype: A read error is possible here, since a much larger clone lies one base away. Given the absence of the conserved phenylalanine or tryptophan at the CDR3 end, a read error is likely. The chain carries TRBV7-2 and TRBJ2-7; D perhaps matches TRBD1 (5 bases). V was pared by 4 bases and J by 1 base, with 11 bases between. Germline loops: CDR1 SGHTA, CDR2 FQGNSA. The CDR3 totals 14 residues. The chain's CDR3 is CASSSTQGSYEQYL. CDR3 in DNA: TGTGCCAGCAGCTCAACCCAGGGTTCCTACGAGCAGTACCTC.

This clonotype turned up a few times. CDR3 nucleotide sequence: TGTGCCAGCAGACTTAGCGGGAGGTACTACAATGAGCAGTTCTTC. Protein product: CASRLSGRYYNEQFF. This sequence joins TRBV7-2 and TRBJ2-1, with TRBD2 matching 10 bases. J was trimmed by 3 bases and V by 6 bases; bases with no gene match: 5. Looked up from germline, CDR1 is SGHTA and CDR2 is FQGNSA. There are 15 residues in the CDR3.

This clonotype occurred many times. V and J are TRBV27 and TRBJ2-2; D is perhaps TRBD1 or TRBD2 (5 bases each). The CDR3 is 15 amino acids. V lost 3 bases, J lost 5 bases, and 13 bases lay in between. Per the germline V gene, CDR1 is MNHEY and CDR2 is SMNVEV (reference sequence). The chain's CDR3 is CASSFAPEGTGELFF. The CDR3 DNA sequence: TGTGCCAGCAGTTTTGCGCCTGAGGGGACCGGGGAGCTGTTTTTT.

This chain connects TRBV29-1 to TRBJ1-6; D is perhaps TRBD1 (5 bases). Germline-derived CDR1 and CDR2 are SQVTM and ANQGSEA. This CDR3 has 12 residues. V was cut by 4 bases and J by 7 bases, with 8 bases left in between. The chain's CDR3 is CSVGEGNSPLHF. The DNA for the CDR3 is TGCAGCGTTGGGGAGGGGAATTCACCCCTCCACTTT.

This clonotype has at least ten counts. The chain links TRBV3-1 to TRBJ2-2; D is possibly TRBD2 (6 bases). Germline CDR1 LGHDT, CDR2 YNNKEL (reference sequence). The V gene lost 4 bases and the J gene lost 4 bases, with 10 bases spanning the gap. The CDR3 sequence is 14 residues long. CDR3 DNA: TGTGCCAGCAGCCGGGGACTTGTCACCGGGGAGCTGTTTTTT. Translation: CASSRGLVTGELFF.

V and J are TRBV6-4 and TRBJ2-4; maybe TRBD2 (5 bases). Germline V CDR1 and CDR2: MRHNA, SNTAGT. This CDR3 has 13 amino acids. V dropped 0 bases and J dropped 11 bases, with 11 bases sitting between them. As DNA, the CDR3 is TGTGCCAGCAGTGACTCAGGAGGCAGCGTTCAGTACTTC. This gives the protein CASSDSGGSVQYF.

Many counts were recorded for this clonotype. The rearrangement uses TRBV28 and TRBJ2-3; 14 positions match TRBD2. Germline assignment: CDR1 MDHEN and CDR2 SYDVKM. The V gene end was trimmed by 5 bases and the J gene end by 1 base; junction bases not matched to a gene: 8. CDR3 length equals 18 residues. The CDR3 protein is CASSNSGLAGVGTDTQYF. Written as DNA, the CDR3 is TGTGCCAGCAGTAACTCGGGACTAGCGGGAGTGGGCACAGATACGCAGTATTTT.

Regarding this clonotype: With a much larger clone just one base away, this may be a read error. The rearrangement joins TRBV7-2 to TRBJ2-2; TRBD2 matches 7 bases. There are 16 residues in the CDR3. Germline V lookup: CDR1 SGHTA, CDR2 FQGNSA. J gave up 3 bases and V 5 bases, and 9 bases lay outside the gene matches. In DNA form, the CDR3 reads TGTGCCAGCAGCGTGGCCGCTAGCGGATACACCGGGGAGCTGTTTTTT. Translation gives CASSVAASGYTGELFF.

The sample holds many counts of this clonotype. V is TRBV27 and J is TRBJ1-1; TRBD1 aligns across 8 bases. V dropped 5 bases and J dropped 5; count of bases not matched to a gene: 7. Germline CDR1 and CDR2: MNHEY and SMNVEV (reference sequence). The CDR3 runs to 14 residues. The CDR3 nucleotides read TGTGCCAGCAGTCCCAGGGGGCAGATGACTGAAGCTTTCTTT. Its protein is CASSPRGQMTEAFF.

The table lists this clonotype with many counts. CDR3 sequence reads: CSAGQTTSEQYF. In DNA, the CDR3 is TGCAGCGCCGGACAGACAACCTCCGAGCAGTACTTC. The chain recombines TRBV29-1 with TRBJ2-7; perhaps TRBD1 as D (6 bases). Per the germline V gene, CDR1 is SQVTM and CDR2 is ANQGSEA. CDR3 length: 12 amino acids. V was shortened by 7 bases and J by 6 bases, with 16 bases between the two germline ends.

This clonotype was picked up many times. The V and J genes are TRBV5-1 and TRBJ2-2, with TRBD2 identical over 11 bases. The J segment lost 4 bases and the V segment lost 4 bases, leaving 3 bases of the junction unmatched. Germline V CDR1 and CDR2: SGHRS, YFSETQ. This CDR3 contains 15 residues. This CDR3 reads CASSPGTSGTGELFF. CDR3 DNA: TGCGCCAGCAGCCCCGGGACTAGCGGCACCGGGGAGCTGTTTTTT. The full variable domain, completed using reference TRBV5-1 and TRBJ2-2, is KAGVTQTPRYLIKTRGQQVTLSCSPISGHRSVSWYQQTPGQGLQFLFEYFSETQRNKGNFPGRFSGRQFSNSRSEMNVSTLELGDSALYLCASSPGTSGTGELFFGEGSRLTVL.

The chain uses TRBV7-2 and TRBJ2-5; D is possibly TRBD1 (6 bases). This CDR3 spans 15 amino acids. Germline CDR1 SGHTA, CDR2 FQGNSA. The V end was cut by 3 bases, the J end by 0 bases, with 11 bases between. The CDR3: CASSLGDRYQETQYF. DNA for the CDR3: TGTGCCAGCAGCTTGGGAGACAGGTACCAAGAGACCCAGTACTTC.

The genes are TRBV7-2 and TRBJ2-3; the D is unclear. Germline values: CDR1 SGHTA, CDR2 FQGNSA. This CDR3 is 13 amino acids long. V lost 1 base and J 6 bases, leaving 8 bases between the germline ends. The CDR3 coding sequence is TGTGCCAGCAGCTTAGATGGAAGGGATACGCAGTATTTT. Translated, it gives CASSLDGRDTQYF.

This clonotype appeared many times. The chain carries TRBV29-1 and TRBJ2-7; D possibly corresponds to TRBD2 (6 bases). The V end lost 8 bases, the J end lost 0 bases, and 11 bases lay between the germline ends. The CDR3 has 12 residues. Germline CDR1 reads SQVTM; CDR2 reads ANQGSEA. CDR3 DNA sequence: TGCAGCATCACCGGGGGCTCCTACGAGCAGTACTTC. Encoded protein: CSITGGSYEQYF.